The 5 T cell receptor beta chains below all came from one sample that was sequenced in a study of CD8+CD57+ T cells in acquired aplastic anemia. Patients picked for sequencing had shown CD8+CD57+ cell expansion detected by flow cytometry. TCR beta VDJ and CDR3 were profiled, and genomic DNA was the template. TCRdb passed the reads through MiXCR, listing each CDR3 protein once. The sample consists of around 290,000 distinct CDR3 sequences, 56% of them appearing once. The sample was sorted CD4+, CD8+, or CD8+CD57+ T cells (not recorded which) from PBMCs. These receptors were taken from a human donor with aplastic anemia.

This chain connects TRBV14 to TRBJ1-4; weak D call: TRBD1 (5 bases). Germline lookup yields CDR1 SGHDN and CDR2 FVKESK. Trimming pared 0 bases from V and 5 bases from J, leaving 10 bases between. The CDR3 sequence is 15 residues long. The CDR3 DNA reads as TGTGCCAGCAGCCAAGATGGGCGGGGCAATGAAAAACTGTTTTTT. Translation: CASSQDGRGNEKLFF. Supplemented by reference TRBV14 and TRBJ1-4, the full variable domain reads EAGVTQFPSHSVIEKGQTVTLRCDPISGHDNLYWYRRVMGKEIKFLLHFVKESKQDESGMPNNRFLAERTGGTYSTLKVQPAELEDSGVYFCASSQDGRGNEKLFFGSGTQLSVL.

The chain combines TRBV7-9 with TRBJ1-1; D is uncertain. Germline V lookup: CDR1 SEHNR, CDR2 FQNEAQ (reference sequence). The CDR3 extends over 14 amino acids. With 2 bases removed from V and 0 bases from J, the gap between germline ends came to 7 bases. The CDR3 spells CASSLTQMNTEAFF. CDR3 DNA sequence: TGTGCCAGCAGCTTAACGCAAATGAACACTGAAGCTTTCTTT.

V usage is TRBV9 and J usage is TRBJ2-2; D may be TRBD2 (6 bases). From germline, CDR1 is SGDLS and CDR2 YYNGEE. This CDR3 has 15 amino acids. Trimming shortened V by 4 bases and J by 5 bases, and 15 bases separated the two germline ends. DNA for the CDR3: TGTGCCAGCAGCCGGGGCCACCGGGGGACCGGGGAGCTGTTTTTT. This gives the protein CASSRGHRGTGELFF.

This clonotype was picked up many times. The chain uses TRBV5-1 and TRBJ2-3; the D is unclear. Deletions cut 1 base from V and 0 bases from J, with 9 bases between. The CDR3 is 15 residues long. Germline V gene lookup returns CDR1 SGHRS and CDR2 YFSETQ. The CDR3 spells CASSLFRPSTDTQYF. CDR3 nucleotides: TGCGCCAGCAGCTTGTTCCGTCCTAGCACAGATACGCAGTATTTT.

The CDR3 here is CASSPKSGGGLDEQYF. The CDR3 bases are TGCGCCAGCAGCCCGAAATCAGGGGGTGGTCTCGACGAGCAGTACTTC. J is TRBJ2-7 and V is TRBV5-1; 7 nucleotides agree with TRBD1. V trimming: 4 bases; J trimming: 5 bases; junction bases outside the gene matches: 15. CDR1 and CDR2 (germline): SGHRS, YFSETQ. This CDR3 is 16 amino acids long.